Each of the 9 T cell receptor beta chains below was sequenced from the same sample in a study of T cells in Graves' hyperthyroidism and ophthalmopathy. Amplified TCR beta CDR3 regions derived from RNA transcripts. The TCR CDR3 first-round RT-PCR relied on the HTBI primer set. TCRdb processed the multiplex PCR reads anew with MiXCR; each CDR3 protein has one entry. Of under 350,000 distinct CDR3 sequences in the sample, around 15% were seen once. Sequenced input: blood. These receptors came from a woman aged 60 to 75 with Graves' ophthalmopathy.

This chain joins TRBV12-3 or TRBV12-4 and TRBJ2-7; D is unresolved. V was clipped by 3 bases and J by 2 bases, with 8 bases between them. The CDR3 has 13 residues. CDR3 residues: CASSLWGPYEQYF. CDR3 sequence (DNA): TGTGCCAGCAGTTTGTGGGGTCCCTACGAGCAGTACTTC.

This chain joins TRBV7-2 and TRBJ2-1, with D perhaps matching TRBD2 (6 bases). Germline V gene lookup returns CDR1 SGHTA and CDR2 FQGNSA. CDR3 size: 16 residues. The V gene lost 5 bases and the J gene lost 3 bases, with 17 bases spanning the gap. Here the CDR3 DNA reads TGTGCCAGCAGCCCTATCGGGGGAAGGGGCTACAATGAGCAGTTCTTC. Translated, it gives CASSPIGGRGYNEQFF.

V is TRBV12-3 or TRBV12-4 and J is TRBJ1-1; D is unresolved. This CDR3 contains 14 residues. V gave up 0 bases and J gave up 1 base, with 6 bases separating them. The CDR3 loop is CASSLAPGNTEAFF. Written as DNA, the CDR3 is TGTGCCAGCAGTTTAGCGCCGGGGAACACTGAAGCTTTCTTT.

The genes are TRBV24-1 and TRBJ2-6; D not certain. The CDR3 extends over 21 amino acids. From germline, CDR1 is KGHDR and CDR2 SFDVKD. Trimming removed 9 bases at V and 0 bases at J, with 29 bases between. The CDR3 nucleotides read TGTGCCACCGTAAACAATCCAGGACGGATTTACCCCTACTCTGGGGCCAACGTCCTGACTTTC. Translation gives CATVNNPGRIYPYSGANVLTF.

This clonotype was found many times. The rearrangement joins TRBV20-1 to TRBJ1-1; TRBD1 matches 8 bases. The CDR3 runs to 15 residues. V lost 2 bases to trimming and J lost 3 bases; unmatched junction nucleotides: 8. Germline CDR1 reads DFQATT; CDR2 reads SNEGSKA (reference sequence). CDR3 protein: CSARQGAGPDTEAFF. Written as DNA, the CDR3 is TGCAGTGCTAGACAGGGGGCCGGCCCGGACACTGAAGCTTTCTTT.

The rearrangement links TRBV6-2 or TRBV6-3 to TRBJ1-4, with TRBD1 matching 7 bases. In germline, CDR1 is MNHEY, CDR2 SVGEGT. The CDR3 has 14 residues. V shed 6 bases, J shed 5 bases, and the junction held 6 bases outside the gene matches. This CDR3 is CASRPRDRNEKLFF. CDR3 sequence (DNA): TGTGCCAGCAGACCCCGGGACAGAAATGAAAAACTGTTTTTT.

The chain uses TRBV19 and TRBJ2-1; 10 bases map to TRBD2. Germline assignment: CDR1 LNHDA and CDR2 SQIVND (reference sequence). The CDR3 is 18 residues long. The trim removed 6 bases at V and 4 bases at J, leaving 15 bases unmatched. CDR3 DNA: TGTGCCAGTAGCCAACTTCGTGGGACTAGCGCGATATACAATGAGCAGTTCTTC. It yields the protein CASSQLRGTSAIYNEQFF.

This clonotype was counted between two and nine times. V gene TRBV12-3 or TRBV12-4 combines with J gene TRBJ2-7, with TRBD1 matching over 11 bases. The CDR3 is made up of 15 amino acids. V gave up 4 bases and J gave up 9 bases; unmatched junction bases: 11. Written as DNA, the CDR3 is TGTGCCAGCAGTTCGCCTGGACAGGGGGCGGTCGGGCAGTACTTC. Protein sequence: CASSSPGQGAVGQYF.

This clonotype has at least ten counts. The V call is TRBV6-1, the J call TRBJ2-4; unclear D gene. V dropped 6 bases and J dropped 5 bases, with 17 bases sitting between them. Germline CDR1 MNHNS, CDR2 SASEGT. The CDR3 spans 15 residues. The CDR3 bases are TGTGCCAGCAGGAAACAACAGTCTCGGGAAAACATTCAGTACTTC. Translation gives CASRKQQSRENIQYF.